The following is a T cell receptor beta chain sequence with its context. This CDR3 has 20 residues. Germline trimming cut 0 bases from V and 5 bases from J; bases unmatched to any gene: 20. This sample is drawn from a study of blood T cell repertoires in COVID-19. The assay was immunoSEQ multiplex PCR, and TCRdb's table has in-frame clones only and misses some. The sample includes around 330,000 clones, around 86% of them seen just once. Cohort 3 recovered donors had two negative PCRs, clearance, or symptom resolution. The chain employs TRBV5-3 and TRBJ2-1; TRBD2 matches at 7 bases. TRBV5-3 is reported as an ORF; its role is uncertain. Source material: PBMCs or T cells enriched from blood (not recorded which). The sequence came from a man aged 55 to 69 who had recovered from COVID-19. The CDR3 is CARSLAAKCLGRTPHNEQFF. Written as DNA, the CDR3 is TGTGCCAGAAGCTTGGCCGCAAAATGCCTCGGGAGGACTCCCCACAATGAGCAGTTCTTC.